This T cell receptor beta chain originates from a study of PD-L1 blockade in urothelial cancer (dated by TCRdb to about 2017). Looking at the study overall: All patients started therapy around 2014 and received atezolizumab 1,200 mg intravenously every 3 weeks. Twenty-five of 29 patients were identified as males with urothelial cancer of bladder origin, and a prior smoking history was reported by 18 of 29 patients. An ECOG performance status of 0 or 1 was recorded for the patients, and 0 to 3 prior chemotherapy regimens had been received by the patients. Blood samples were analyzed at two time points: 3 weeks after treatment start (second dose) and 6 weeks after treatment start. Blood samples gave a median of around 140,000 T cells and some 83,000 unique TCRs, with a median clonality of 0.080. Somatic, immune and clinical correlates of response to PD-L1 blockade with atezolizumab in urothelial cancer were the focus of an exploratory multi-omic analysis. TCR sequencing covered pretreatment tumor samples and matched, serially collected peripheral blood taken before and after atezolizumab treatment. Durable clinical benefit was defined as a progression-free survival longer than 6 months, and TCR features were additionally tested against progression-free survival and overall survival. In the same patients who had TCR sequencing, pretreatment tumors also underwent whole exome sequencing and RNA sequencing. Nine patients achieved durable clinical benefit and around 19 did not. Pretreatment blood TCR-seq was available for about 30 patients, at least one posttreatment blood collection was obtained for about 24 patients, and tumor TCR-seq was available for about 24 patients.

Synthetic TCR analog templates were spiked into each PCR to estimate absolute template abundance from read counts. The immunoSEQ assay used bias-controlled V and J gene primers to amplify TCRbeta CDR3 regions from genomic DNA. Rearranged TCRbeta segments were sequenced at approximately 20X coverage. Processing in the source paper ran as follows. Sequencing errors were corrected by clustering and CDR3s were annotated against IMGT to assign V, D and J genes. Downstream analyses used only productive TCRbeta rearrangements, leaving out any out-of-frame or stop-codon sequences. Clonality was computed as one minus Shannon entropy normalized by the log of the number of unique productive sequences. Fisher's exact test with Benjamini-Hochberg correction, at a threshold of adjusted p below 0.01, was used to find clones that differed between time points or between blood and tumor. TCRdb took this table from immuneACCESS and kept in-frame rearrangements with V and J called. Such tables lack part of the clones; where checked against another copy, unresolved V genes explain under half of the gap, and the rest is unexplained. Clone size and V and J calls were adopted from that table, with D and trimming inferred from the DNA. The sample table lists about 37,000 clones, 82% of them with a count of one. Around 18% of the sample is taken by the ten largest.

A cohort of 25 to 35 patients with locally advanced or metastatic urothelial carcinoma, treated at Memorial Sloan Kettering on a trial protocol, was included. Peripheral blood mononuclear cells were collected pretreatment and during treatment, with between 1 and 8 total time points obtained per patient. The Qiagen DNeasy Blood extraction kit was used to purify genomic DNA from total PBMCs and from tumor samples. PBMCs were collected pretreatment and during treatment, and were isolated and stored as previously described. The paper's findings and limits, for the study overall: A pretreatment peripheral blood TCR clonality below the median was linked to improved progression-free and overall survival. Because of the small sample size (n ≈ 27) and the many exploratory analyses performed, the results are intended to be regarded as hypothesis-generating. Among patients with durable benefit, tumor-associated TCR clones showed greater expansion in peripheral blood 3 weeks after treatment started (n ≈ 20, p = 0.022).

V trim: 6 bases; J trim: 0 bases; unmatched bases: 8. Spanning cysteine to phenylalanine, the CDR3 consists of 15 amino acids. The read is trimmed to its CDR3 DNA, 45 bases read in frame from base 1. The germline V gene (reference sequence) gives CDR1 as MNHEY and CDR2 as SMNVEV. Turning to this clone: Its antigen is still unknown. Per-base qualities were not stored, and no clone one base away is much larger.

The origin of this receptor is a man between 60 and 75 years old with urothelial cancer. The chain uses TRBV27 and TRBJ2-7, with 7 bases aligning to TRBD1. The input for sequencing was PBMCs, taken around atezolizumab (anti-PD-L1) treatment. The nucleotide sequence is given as TGTGCCAGCAGGCGATTGGGACAGAGCTCCTACGAGCAGTACTTC. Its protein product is CASRRLGQSSYEQYF.